Following are 23 T cell receptor beta chains from one sample sequenced in a study of cytotoxic CD8 clonotypes in ibrutinib-treated CLL. This table comes from immunoSEQ multiplex PCR, and its TCRdb copy is limited to in-frame clones, with some not included. This table holds around 150,000 clones, approximately 80% found once. The sample here was PBMCs, taken after 36 months of ibrutinib treatment. The receptor source for this set is a human donor with chronic lymphocytic leukemia.

This chain joins TRBV6-5 and TRBJ2-1; 9 bases match TRBD1. CDR1 and CDR2 (germline): MNHEY, SVGAGI. The trim removed 2 bases at V and 7 bases at J, leaving 6 bases unmatched. CDR3 length equals 15 residues. CDR3 protein: CASSYGPGQGNEQFF. In nucleotides, the CDR3 is TGTGCCAGCAGTTACGGTCCGGGACAGGGAAATGAGCAGTTCTTC.

The V and J genes are TRBV14 and TRBJ2-7; D unresolved. This CDR3 has 16 residues. V was trimmed by 4 bases and J by 2 bases, leaving 18 bases between them. Germline V gives CDR1 SGHDN, CDR2 FVKESK. The CDR3 nucleotides read TGTGCCAGCAGCCCAACCGGATCGGTCCGCACCTACGAGCAGTACTTC. Translated, it gives CASSPTGSVRTYEQYF.

The rearrangement joins TRBV28 to TRBJ1-6; 7 nucleotides align to TRBD1. Trimming at V came to 1 base and at J to 7 bases, leaving 1 base not matched to a gene. The CDR3 sequence is 14 residues long. The germline CDR1 and CDR2 sequences are MDHEN and SYDVKM. CDR3 amino acids: CASSLYRGNSPLHF. The CDR3 coding sequence is TGTGCCAGCAGTTTATACAGGGGCAATTCACCCCTCCACTTT.

CDR3 sequence reads: CASSEFARGYTF. CDR3 coding DNA: TGTGCCAGCAGTGAATTTGCCCGGGGCTACACCTTC. The chain has TRBV2 and TRBJ1-2, with D uncertain. V was pared by 2 bases and J by 8 bases, with 9 bases between. Germline loops: CDR1 SNHLY, CDR2 FYNNEI. The CDR3 has 12 residues.

The chain has TRBV7-3 and TRBJ2-1; a possible D gene is TRBD1 (5 bases). The germline CDR1 and CDR2 sequences are SGHTA and FQGTGA. Trimming removed 2 bases at V and 3 bases at J, with 11 bases between. The CDR3 consists of 15 residues. This chain's CDR3 is CASSLDRGNYNEQFF. CDR3 sequence (DNA): TGTGCCAGCAGCTTAGATAGGGGAAACTACAATGAGCAGTTCTTC. The full variable domain, rest sourced from reference TRBV7-3 and TRBJ2-1, is GAGVSQTPSNKVTEKGKYVELRCDPISGHTALYWYRQSLGQGPEFLIYFQGTGAADDSGLPNDRFFAVRPEGSVSTLKIQRTERGDSAVYLCASSLDRGNYNEQFFGPGTRLTVL.

V gene TRBV4-1 combines with J gene TRBJ2-1; TRBD2 matches at 10 bases. CDR3 length: 16 amino acids. Germline assignment: CDR1 MGHRA and CDR2 YSYEKL. V dropped 5 bases and J dropped 8; count of bases not matched to a gene: 12. The CDR3 DNA reads as TGCGCCAGCAGCTCTGTCTCAGCGGGGGGGCCCTATGAGCAGTTCTTC. Protein: CASSSVSAGGPYEQFF.

The V gene is TRBV30, the J gene TRBJ1-1, with D hard to call. The germline gives CDR1 GTSNPN, CDR2 SVGIG (reference sequence). The CDR3 has 12 residues. Deletions cut 0 bases from V and 1 base from J, with 3 bases between. CDR3 nucleotide sequence: TGTGCCTGGAGTGTAGCGAACACTGAAGCTTTCTTT. Protein product: CAWSVANTEAFF.

This chain connects TRBV6-1 to TRBJ2-7; D perhaps matches TRBD2 (5 bases). CDR1 is MNHNS, CDR2 SASEGT, per germline. Trimming cost V 4 bases and J 0 bases, with 7 bases left between them. The CDR3 loop spans 13 amino acids. In DNA, the CDR3 is TGTGCCAGCAGTGCCGGGATCTCCTACGAGCAGTACTTC. Its translation is CASSAGISYEQYF.

This sequence joins TRBV6-5 and TRBJ1-2, with D perhaps matching TRBD1 (6 bases). The germline V and J ends were trimmed by 2 bases and 1 base, with 11 bases remaining between them. The CDR3 is made up of 15 amino acids. Germline-derived CDR1 and CDR2 are MNHEY and SVGAGI. CDR3: CASSYGPGVNYGYTF. The CDR3 coding sequence is TGTGCCAGCAGTTACGGGCCAGGGGTTAACTATGGCTACACCTTC.

This chain joins TRBV18 and TRBJ1-4; TRBD1 aligns across 7 bases. The germline V gene encodes CDR1 KGHSH and CDR2 LQKENI. CDR3 length equals 16 residues. V shed 2 bases, J shed 7 bases, and the junction held 10 bases outside the gene matches. CDR3 residues: CASSPTRNRGGEKLFF. The CDR3 DNA reads as TGTGCCAGCTCACCAACGAGGAACAGGGGTGGTGAAAAACTGTTTTTT.

The V gene is TRBV25-1, the J gene TRBJ2-3; D uncertain. Looked up from germline, CDR1 is MGHDK and CDR2 is SYGVNS. This CDR3 comprises 14 residues. The ends were cut back, 3 bases at V and 4 bases at J, with 11 bases in the middle. Here the CDR3 DNA reads TGTGCCAGCAGTGAGCTAGTCACCGCAGATACGCAGTATTTT. Its protein product is CASSELVTADTQYF.

The V and J genes are TRBV7-8 and TRBJ2-7; the match to TRBD2 covers 9 bases. J gave up 5 bases and V 0 bases, and 5 bases lay outside the gene matches. The V gene's germline CDR1 is SGHVS and CDR2 FQNEAQ. The CDR3 is 15 amino acids. The chain's CDR3 is CASSLAPSGDHEQYF. The CDR3 DNA reads as TGTGCCAGCAGCTTAGCGCCTAGCGGGGATCACGAGCAGTACTTC.

V usage is TRBV4-1 and J usage is TRBJ1-5; no reliable D call. The length of the CDR3 is 12 residues. The V end lost 0 bases, the J end lost 9 bases, and 6 bases lay between the germline ends. Germline assignment: CDR1 MGHRA and CDR2 YSYEKL. The CDR3: CASSQEAGPQHF. The CDR3 DNA follows: TGCGCCAGCAGCCAAGAGGCGGGGCCCCAGCATTTT.

The chain couples TRBV7-9 to TRBJ2-1; 8 nucleotides match TRBD2. The germline V gene encodes CDR1 SEHNR and CDR2 FQNEAQ (reference sequence). The CDR3 spans 15 residues. With V trimmed by 5 bases and J by 7 bases, 10 bases remained unmatched. In nucleotides, the CDR3 is TGTGCCAGCAGCCTGGGACTAGTTAATCCGAATGAGCAGTTCTTC. This gives the protein CASSLGLVNPNEQFF.

This rearrangement joins TRBV10-2 to TRBJ1-5; possibly TRBD1 for D (5 bases). The CDR3 is 13 amino acids. V was shortened by 1 base and J by 7 bases, with 8 bases between the two germline ends. CDR1 and CDR2 from the germline V gene are WSHSY and SAAADI. In DNA form, the CDR3 reads TGCGCCAGCAGTGAGTTCCGGGACCAGCCCCAGCATTTT. Its protein product is CASSEFRDQPQHF.

The chain combines TRBV30 with TRBJ1-3; 8 nucleotides align to TRBD1. With 2 bases clipped from V and 3 bases from J, the junction kept 3 bases outside the gene matches. CDR1 is GTSNPN and CDR2 is SVGIG in the germline V gene (reference sequence). The CDR3 totals 14 residues. DNA of the CDR3: TGTGCCTGGAGTTATACAGGGGGTGGAAACACCATATATTTT. Encoded protein: CAWSYTGGGNTIYF.

CDR3 residues: CASSLVPPGAAGANVLTF. The CDR3 DNA reads TGTGCCAGCAGCTTAGTCCCCCCGGGAGCTGCTGGGGCCAACGTCCTGACTTTC. V is TRBV7-8 and J is TRBJ2-6; D possibly corresponds to TRBD2 (6 bases). V was clipped by 1 base and J by 2 bases, with 15 bases between them. This CDR3 spans 18 amino acids. The germline CDR1 and CDR2 sequences are SGHVS and FQNEAQ.

The J gene is TRBJ2-7, the V gene TRBV5-5; D gene unclear. From germline, CDR1 is SGHKS and CDR2 YYEKEE (reference sequence). CDR3 length: 16 amino acids. Deletions cut 0 bases from V and 2 bases from J, with 15 bases between. The chain's CDR3 is CASSLGTHTQTYEQYF. The CDR3 DNA is TGTGCCAGCAGCTTGGGGACGCACACTCAAACCTACGAGCAGTACTTC.

This chain connects TRBV7-9 to TRBJ1-1; D ambiguous. Per germline, CDR1 SEHNR and CDR2 FQNEAQ (reference sequence). The CDR3 has 13 amino acids. The ends were cut back, 3 bases at V and 3 bases at J, with 8 bases in the middle. CDR3 sequence reads: CASSFRWDTEAFF. As DNA, the CDR3 is TGTGCCAGCAGCTTTCGTTGGGACACTGAAGCTTTCTTT.

The chain carries TRBV7-8 and TRBJ2-7, with 7 bases lining up with TRBD2. The CDR3 loop spans 16 amino acids. Looked up from germline, CDR1 is SGHVS and CDR2 is FQNEAQ. With V trimmed by 8 bases and J by 0 bases, 13 bases remained unmatched. The CDR3 region is CASRPSLADYSYEQYF. CDR3 nucleotides: TGTGCCAGCCGACCCAGCCTAGCGGATTACTCCTACGAGCAGTACTTC.

CDR3 in amino acids: CASRETRNTGELFF. Written as DNA, the CDR3 is TGTGCCAGCAGGGAGACACGTAACACCGGGGAGCTGTTTTTT. The rearrangement uses TRBV27 and TRBJ2-2; D unclear. Per germline, CDR1 MNHEY and CDR2 SMNVEV (reference sequence). V lost 6 bases and J lost 2, with 10 bases in between. The CDR3 is made up of 14 amino acids.

The chain couples TRBV25-1 to TRBJ1-2, with a weak D call TRBD1 (6 bases). Germline V gene data show CDR1 as MGHDK and CDR2 as SYGVNS. This CDR3 contains 12 residues. Trimming left V 7 bases short and J 2 bases short, with 8 bases between. CDR3 loop: CASKDSNYGYTF. DNA for the CDR3: TGTGCCAGCAAGGACAGCAACTATGGCTACACCTTC.

This clone showed up just once. The chain employs TRBV4-1 and TRBJ1-2; 10 positions agree with TRBD1. Losses at the gene ends were 10 bases for V and 7 bases for J; bases not matched to a gene: 15. Germline CDR1 and CDR2: MGHRA and YSYEKL. The CDR3 contains 15 residues. In nucleotides, the CDR3 is TGCGCCACCAAAAGGCCCGGGACAGGGGTTTTTGGCTACACCTTC. As protein: CATKRPGTGVFGYTF.